This T cell receptor (beta chain) was recovered during a study of T cell responses to AZD1222 COVID-19 vaccine. Overall study findings and caveats: Of the AZD1222 recipients, only 5 to 7 were seropositive at baseline.

Comment on this clone: The antigen remains unidentified.

The protocol was immunoSEQ multiplex PCR, while the TCRdb copy is restricted to in-frame clones and leaves out a portion. The sample has about 82,000 clones; approximately 90% are singletons. This CDR3 has 13 residues. V dropped 1 base and J dropped 2 bases, with 5 bases sitting between them. CDR1 is LNHNV, CDR2 YYDKDF, per germline (reference sequence). The chain joins TRBV15 to TRBJ2-5; unclear D gene. The sequence was obtained from an adult in good health. Sequencing was performed on peripheral blood, taken on day 0 of AZD1222 vaccination. CDR3 in amino acids: CATSRGPQETQYF. In DNA form, the CDR3 reads TGTGCCACCAGCAGAGGCCCACAAGAGACCCAGTACTTC.